A selection of T cell receptor beta chains follows, all from one sample in a study of memory CD4+ T cells and cytomegalovirus serostatus. Clones were sequenced by immunoSEQ multiplex PCR, and TCRdb holds only the in-frame ones, with some missing. The sample comprises tens of thousands of clones, 79% of which are singletons, and 1.1% rests with the top ten. What was sequenced was memory CD4+ T cells from blood. These receptor sequences come from an adult in good health and CMV-seronegative. Both conserved end residues are part of each CDR3. The order of the fields is CDR3 protein, CDR3 DNA, D gene, V gene, clone size, J gene. The D gene is left open where the match is weak. The size entry is marked missing in some rows and otherwise reads once, few, many or a size class.

CDR3 protein: CASSEAVGNQPQHF
CDR3 DNA: TGTGCCAGCAGTGAAGCGGTGGGGAATCAGCCCCAGCATTTT
D gene: .
V gene: TRBV6-1
clone size: .
J gene: TRBJ1-5

CDR3 protein: CASSFVGPDTQYF
CDR3 DNA: TGTGCCAGCAGCTTCGTGGGACCAGATACGCAGTATTTT
D gene: .
V gene: TRBV7-2
clone size: .
J gene: TRBJ2-3

CDR3 protein: CASSEGLGVNYGYTF
CDR3 DNA: TGTGCCAGCAGTGAAGGTCTTGGCGTTAACTATGGCTACACCTTC
D gene: .
V gene: TRBV25-1
clone size: .
J gene: TRBJ1-2

CDR3 protein: CASSSQGQGETQYF
CDR3 DNA: TGTGCCAGCAGCTCACAGGGGCAGGGAGAGACCCAGTACTTC
D gene: TRBD1
V gene: TRBV7-9
clone size: .
J gene: TRBJ2-5

CDR3 protein: CSGRFYNEQFF
CDR3 DNA: TGCAGTGGGAGGTTCTACAATGAGCAGTTCTTC
D gene: .
V gene: TRBV20-1
clone size: .
J gene: TRBJ2-1

CDR3 protein: CASSLNRATGYDSNQPQHF
CDR3 DNA: TGTGCCAGCTCACTCAATAGAGCGACAGGGTATGATAGCAATCAGCCCCAGCATTTT
D gene: TRBD1
V gene: TRBV18
clone size: .
J gene: TRBJ1-5

CDR3 protein: CASSQGTSATRDTQYF
CDR3 DNA: TGCGCCAGCAGCCAAGGGACTAGCGCGACTCGGGATACGCAGTATTTT
D gene: TRBD2
V gene: TRBV4-1
clone size: .
J gene: TRBJ2-3

CDR3 protein: CASSLASGSRELFF
CDR3 DNA: TGTGCCAGCAGCTTAGCTAGCGGGAGTCGGGAGCTGTTTTTT
D gene: TRBD2
V gene: TRBV7-9
clone size: once
J gene: TRBJ2-2

CDR3 protein: CASSHPSYEQYF
CDR3 DNA: TGTGCCAGCAGCCACCCCTCCTACGAGCAGTACTTC
D gene: .
V gene: TRBV6-1
clone size: .
J gene: TRBJ2-7

CDR3 protein: CASSPGTGQETQYF
CDR3 DNA: TGTGCCAGCTCGCCCGGGACAGGACAAGAGACCCAGTACTTC
D gene: TRBD1
V gene: TRBV18
clone size: .
J gene: TRBJ2-5

CDR3 protein: CASSQDGTYGYTF
CDR3 DNA: TGTGCCAGCAGCCAAGACGGGACCTATGGCTACACCTTC
D gene: .
V gene: TRBV14
clone size: .
J gene: TRBJ1-2

CDR3 protein: CASSPVSGRYNEQFF
CDR3 DNA: TGTGCCAGCTCACCAGTCAGCGGGAGGTACAATGAGCAGTTCTTC
D gene: TRBD2
V gene: TRBV18
clone size: .
J gene: TRBJ2-1

CDR3 protein: CASSLPGHGTQAFF
CDR3 DNA: TGTGCCAGCAGTTTACCGGGACATGGCACTCAAGCTTTCTTT
D gene: .
V gene: TRBV28
clone size: .
J gene: TRBJ1-1

CDR3 protein: CASSSPRGANTEAFF
CDR3 DNA: TGTGCCAGCAGCTCCCCCCGGGGGGCGAACACTGAAGCTTTCTTT
D gene: .
V gene: TRBV5-4
clone size: .
J gene: TRBJ1-1

CDR3 protein: CASSRRAEAFF
CDR3 DNA: TGTGCCAGCAGCCGACGGGCTGAAGCTTTCTTT
D gene: .
V gene: TRBV5-8
clone size: few
J gene: TRBJ1-1

CDR3 protein: CASSQDPSTSGRAYEQYF
CDR3 DNA: TGTGCCAGCAGCCAAGATCCCTCGACTAGCGGGAGAGCCTACGAGCAGTACTTC
D gene: TRBD2
V gene: TRBV4-2
clone size: .
J gene: TRBJ2-7

CDR3 protein: CASSPQGKSNQPQHF
CDR3 DNA: TGTGCCAGCTCACCTCAGGGAAAGAGCAATCAGCCCCAGCATTTT
D gene: .
V gene: TRBV18
clone size: .
J gene: TRBJ1-5

CDR3 protein: CASSVGTNTRGYTF
CDR3 DNA: TGTGCCAGCAGCGTGGGTACGAATACAAGAGGCTACACCTTC
D gene: .
V gene: TRBV5-4
clone size: .
J gene: TRBJ1-2

CDR3 protein: CATSPGQNYEQYF
CDR3 DNA: TGTGCCACCTCTCCGGGACAGAACTACGAGCAGTACTTC
D gene: TRBD1
V gene: TRBV28
clone size: .
J gene: TRBJ2-7

CDR3 protein: CASSGGAYEQYF
CDR3 DNA: TGTGCCAGCAGCGGTGGAGCCTACGAGCAGTACTTC
D gene: .
V gene: TRBV5-5
clone size: .
J gene: TRBJ2-7

CDR3 protein: CASSLEGGGTGELFF
CDR3 DNA: TGTGCCAGCAGCTTGGAAGGGGGGGGCACCGGGGAGCTGTTTTTT
D gene: .
V gene: TRBV5-5
clone size: .
J gene: TRBJ2-2

CDR3 protein: CSVVEDVETQYF
CDR3 DNA: TGCAGCGTTGTGGAAGACGTAGAGACCCAGTACTTC
D gene: .
V gene: TRBV29-1
clone size: .
J gene: TRBJ2-5

CDR3 protein: CASSSKRTSVHNEQFF
CDR3 DNA: TGTGCCAGCAGCTCAAAACGGACTAGCGTCCACAATGAGCAGTTCTTC
D gene: TRBD2
V gene: TRBV11-2
clone size: .
J gene: TRBJ2-1

CDR3 protein: CASSVSDTQYF
CDR3 DNA: TGTGCCAGCAGCGTCTCAGATACGCAGTATTTT
D gene: .
V gene: TRBV7-9
clone size: .
J gene: TRBJ2-3

CDR3 protein: CASSLARRAGPLAKNIQYF
CDR3 DNA: TGTGCCAGCAGCTTAGCGCGGAGGGCAGGGCCCCTAGCCAAAAACATTCAGTACTTC
D gene: .
V gene: TRBV7-2
clone size: .
J gene: TRBJ2-4

CDR3 protein: CASSLPSGGNSPLHF
CDR3 DNA: TGTGCCAGCAGCTTGCCGTCAGGGGGGAATTCACCCCTCCACTTT
D gene: TRBD1
V gene: TRBV5-4
clone size: .
J gene: TRBJ1-6

CDR3 protein: CASSAGRDYNEQFF
CDR3 DNA: TGTGCCAGCAGTGCGGGGAGGGACTACAATGAGCAGTTCTTC
D gene: TRBD2
V gene: TRBV2
clone size: once
J gene: TRBJ2-1

CDR3 protein: CASSSGQEETQYF
CDR3 DNA: TGCGCCAGCAGCTCGGGACAAGAAGAGACCCAGTACTTC
D gene: .
V gene: TRBV5-1
clone size: .
J gene: TRBJ2-5

CDR3 protein: CASSFGRINEKLFF
CDR3 DNA: TGCGCCAGCAGTTTCGGACGGATTAATGAAAAACTGTTTTTT
D gene: .
V gene: TRBV5-1
clone size: .
J gene: TRBJ1-4

CDR3 protein: CAIKDGFEQYF
CDR3 DNA: TGTGCCATCAAGGACGGGTTCGAGCAGTACTTC
D gene: .
V gene: TRBV27
clone size: .
J gene: TRBJ2-7

CDR3 protein: CSASVGNTIYF
CDR3 DNA: TGCAGTGCTAGCGTGGGAAACACCATATATTTT
D gene: .
V gene: TRBV20-1
clone size: .
J gene: TRBJ1-3

CDR3 protein: CASSQDQGATLGYTF
CDR3 DNA: TGTGCCAGCAGCCAAGATCAGGGGGCGACGCTTGGCTACACCTTC
D gene: TRBD1
V gene: TRBV4-2
clone size: few
J gene: TRBJ1-2

CDR3 protein: CASSPPSGRVGEQYF
CDR3 DNA: TGTGCCAGCTCACCACCGAGCGGGAGGGTGGGCGAGCAGTACTTC
D gene: TRBD2
V gene: TRBV18
clone size: .
J gene: TRBJ2-7

CDR3 protein: CASSRLHRRDMNTEAFF
CDR3 DNA: TGTGCCAGTAGCCGACTCCACAGGAGAGATATGAACACTGAAGCTTTCTTT
D gene: .
V gene: TRBV19
clone size: .
J gene: TRBJ1-1

CDR3 protein: CASSHLPGDTQYF
CDR3 DNA: TGCGCCAGCAGCCACTTACCAGGAGATACGCAGTATTTT
D gene: .
V gene: TRBV4-1
clone size: few
J gene: TRBJ2-3

CDR3 protein: CASSFGLAGDEGFF
CDR3 DNA: TGTGCCAGCAGCTTTGGCCTGGCGGGGGACGAGGGGTTCTTC
D gene: TRBD2
V gene: TRBV7-9
clone size: .
J gene: TRBJ2-1

CDR3 protein: CATSRTSRETQYF
CDR3 DNA: TGTGCCACCTCAAGGACTAGTCGAGAGACCCAGTACTTC
D gene: TRBD2
V gene: TRBV2
clone size: few
J gene: TRBJ2-5

CDR3 protein: CAIRGQGSGYEQYF
CDR3 DNA: TGTGCCATCAGGGGGCAGGGGTCGGGCTACGAGCAGTACTTC
D gene: .
V gene: TRBV10-3
clone size: once
J gene: TRBJ2-7

CDR3 protein: CASVRTGAKGYTF
CDR3 DNA: TGTGCCAGCGTACGGACAGGGGCGAAGGGCTACACCTTC
D gene: TRBD1
V gene: TRBV5-6
clone size: .
J gene: TRBJ1-2

CDR3 protein: CASSFSTVSNEKLFF
CDR3 DNA: TGTGCCAGCAGCTTTTCCACAGTGTCTAATGAAAAACTGTTTTTT
D gene: .
V gene: TRBV5-4
clone size: few
J gene: TRBJ1-4

CDR3 protein: CASSLLAVADNEQFF
CDR3 DNA: TGTGCCAGCAGCTTACTAGCAGTAGCGGACAATGAGCAGTTCTTC
D gene: .
V gene: TRBV5-5
clone size: once
J gene: TRBJ2-1

CDR3 protein: CASVRGGGWAEAFF
CDR3 DNA: TGTGCCAGCGTCCGTGGGGGCGGATGGGCTGAAGCTTTCTTT
D gene: .
V gene: TRBV19
clone size: .
J gene: TRBJ1-1

CDR3 protein: CSSSGTGGTEAFF
CDR3 DNA: TGCAGCAGCTCCGGGACAGGGGGCACTGAAGCTTTCTTT
D gene: TRBD1
V gene: TRBV29-1
clone size: .
J gene: TRBJ1-1

CDR3 protein: CASSSRTEPTKQYF
CDR3 DNA: TGTGCCAGCAGCTCTCGGACAGAGCCTACGAAGCAGTACTTC
D gene: .
V gene: TRBV7-9
clone size: .
J gene: TRBJ2-7

CDR3 protein: CASGSTTGGGETQYF
CDR3 DNA: TGTGCTAGTGGTTCCACGACAGGGGGGGGAGAGACCCAGTACTTC
D gene: TRBD1
V gene: TRBV12-5
clone size: .
J gene: TRBJ2-5

CDR3 protein: CASSRLPGQTTYEQYF
CDR3 DNA: TGTGCCAGCAGCCGACTGCCGGGACAGACAACCTACGAGCAGTACTTC
D gene: TRBD1
V gene: TRBV7-6
clone size: once
J gene: TRBJ2-7

CDR3 protein: CAWGDRTSGAQETQYF
CDR3 DNA: TGTGCCTGGGGTGATCGGACTAGCGGGGCTCAAGAGACCCAGTACTTC
D gene: TRBD2
V gene: TRBV30
clone size: .
J gene: TRBJ2-5

CDR3 protein: CSIQTTIYGYTF
CDR3 DNA: TGCAGCATACAGACTACAATCTATGGCTACACCTTC
D gene: .
V gene: TRBV29-1
clone size: .
J gene: TRBJ1-2

CDR3 protein: CASSAQNNSPLHF
CDR3 DNA: TGTGCCAGCAGTGCACAGAATAATTCACCCCTCCACTTT
D gene: .
V gene: TRBV2
clone size: .
J gene: TRBJ1-6

CDR3 protein: CASSFGLVSYEQYF
CDR3 DNA: TGTGCCAGCAGCTTTGGTTTAGTTTCCTACGAGCAGTACTTC
D gene: .
V gene: TRBV11-2
clone size: .
J gene: TRBJ2-7

CDR3 protein: CASSLGTGLGYGYTF
CDR3 DNA: TGTGCCAGCAGCTTGGGAACAGGGCTTGGCTATGGCTACACCTTC
D gene: .
V gene: TRBV5-8
clone size: .
J gene: TRBJ1-2

CDR3 protein: CASSTGVGNTIYF
CDR3 DNA: TGTGCCAGCAGCACGGGAGTCGGAAACACCATATATTTT
D gene: .
V gene: TRBV14
clone size: .
J gene: TRBJ1-3

CDR3 protein: CATSRERNTEAFF
CDR3 DNA: TGTGCCACCAGCAGAGAGAGGAACACTGAAGCTTTCTTT
D gene: .
V gene: TRBV15
clone size: once
J gene: TRBJ1-1

CDR3 protein: CASSGGTSDTDTQYF
CDR3 DNA: TGTGCCAGCAGCGGGGGGACTAGCGACACAGATACGCAGTATTTT
D gene: TRBD2
V gene: TRBV7-9
clone size: .
J gene: TRBJ2-3

CDR3 protein: CASAHRGTNDWADTQYF
CDR3 DNA: TGTGCTAGTGCCCATCGGGGGACAAACGATTGGGCAGATACGCAGTATTTT
D gene: .
V gene: TRBV12-5
clone size: .
J gene: TRBJ2-3

CDR3 protein: CASSLQGGSPLHF
CDR3 DNA: TGTGCCAGCAGCTTGCAGGGCGGGTCACCCCTCCACTTT
D gene: .
V gene: TRBV7-9
clone size: .
J gene: TRBJ1-6

CDR3 protein: CASSFPRDNSEAFF
CDR3 DNA: TGTGCCAGCAGTTTCCCCCGGGACAACTCTGAAGCTTTCTTT
D gene: .
V gene: TRBV28
clone size: .
J gene: TRBJ1-1

CDR3 protein: CASRGDSSSSYNEQFF
CDR3 DNA: TGTGCCAGCAGGGGGGACTCCTCGAGCTCCTACAATGAGCAGTTCTTC
D gene: .
V gene: TRBV2
clone size: .
J gene: TRBJ2-1

CDR3 protein: CSGATGSGGYTF
CDR3 DNA: TGCAGCGGTGCTACAGGGTCAGGTGGCTACACCTTC
D gene: .
V gene: TRBV29-1
clone size: medium-sized
J gene: TRBJ1-2

CDR3 protein: CASSYPGQGLTEAFF
CDR3 DNA: TGTGCCAGCAGTTATCCGGGACAGGGCCTCACTGAAGCTTTCTTT
D gene: TRBD1
V gene: TRBV7-9
clone size: .
J gene: TRBJ1-1